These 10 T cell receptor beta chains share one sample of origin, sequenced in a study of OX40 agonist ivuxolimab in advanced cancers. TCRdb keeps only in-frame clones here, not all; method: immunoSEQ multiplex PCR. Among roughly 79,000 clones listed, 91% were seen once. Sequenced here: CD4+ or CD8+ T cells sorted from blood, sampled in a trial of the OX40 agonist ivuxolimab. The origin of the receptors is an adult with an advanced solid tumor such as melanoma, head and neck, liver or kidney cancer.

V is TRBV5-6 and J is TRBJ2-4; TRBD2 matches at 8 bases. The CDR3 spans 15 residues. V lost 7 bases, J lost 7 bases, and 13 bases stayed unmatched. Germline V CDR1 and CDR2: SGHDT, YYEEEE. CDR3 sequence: CASSWGREGPNIQYF. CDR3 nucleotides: TGTGCCAGCTCCTGGGGACGGGAGGGCCCCAACATTCAGTACTTC.

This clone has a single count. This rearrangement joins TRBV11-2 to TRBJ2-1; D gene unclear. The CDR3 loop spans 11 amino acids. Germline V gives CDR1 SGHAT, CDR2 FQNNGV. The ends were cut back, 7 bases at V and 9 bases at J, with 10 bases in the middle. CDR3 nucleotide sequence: TGTGCCAGCACCCCCGCGAGTGAGCAGTTCTTC. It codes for CASTPASEQFF.

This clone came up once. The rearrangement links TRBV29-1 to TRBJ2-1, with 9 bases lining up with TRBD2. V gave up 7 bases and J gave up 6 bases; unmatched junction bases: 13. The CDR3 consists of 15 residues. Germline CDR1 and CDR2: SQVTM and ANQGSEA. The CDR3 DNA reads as TGCAGCGCTGGGACTAGCTATGTGTCTGCCAATGAGCAGTTCTTC. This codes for CSAGTSYVSANEQFF.

CDR3 sequence: CAWSGQGGVEFF. CDR3 sequence (DNA): TGTGCCTGGAGTGGCCAAGGGGGTGTAGAGTTTTTT. The V and J genes are TRBV30 and TRBJ1-4; D is possibly TRBD1 (6 bases). Looked up from germline, CDR1 is GTSNPN and CDR2 is SVGIG (reference sequence). Trimming took off 1 base at V and 16 bases at J, with 16 bases between the two ends. The CDR3 runs to 12 residues.

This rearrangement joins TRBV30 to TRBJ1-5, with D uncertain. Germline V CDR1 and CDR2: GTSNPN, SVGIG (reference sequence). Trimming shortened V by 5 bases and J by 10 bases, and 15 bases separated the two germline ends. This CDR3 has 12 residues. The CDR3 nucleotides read TGTGCCTGGGGGAGACGGGGAACACCCCAGCATTTT. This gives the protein CAWGRRGTPQHF.

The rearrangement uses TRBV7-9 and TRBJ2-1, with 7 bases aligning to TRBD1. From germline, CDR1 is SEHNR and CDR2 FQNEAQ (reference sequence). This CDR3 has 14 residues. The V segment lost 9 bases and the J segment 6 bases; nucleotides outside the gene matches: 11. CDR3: CASTVTGESNEQFF. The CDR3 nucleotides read TGTGCCAGTACCGTAACAGGGGAGTCCAATGAGCAGTTCTTC.

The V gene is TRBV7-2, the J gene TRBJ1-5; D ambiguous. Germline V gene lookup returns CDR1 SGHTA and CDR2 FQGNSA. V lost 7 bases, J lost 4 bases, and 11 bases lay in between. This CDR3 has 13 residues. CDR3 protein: CASNFGGNQPQHF. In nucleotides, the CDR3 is TGTGCCAGCAACTTCGGAGGGAATCAGCCCCAGCATTTT.

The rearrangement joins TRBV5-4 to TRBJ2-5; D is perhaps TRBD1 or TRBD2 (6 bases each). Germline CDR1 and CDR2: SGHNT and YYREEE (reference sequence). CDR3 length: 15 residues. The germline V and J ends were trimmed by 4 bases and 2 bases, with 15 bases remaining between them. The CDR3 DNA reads TGTGCCAGCAGCCCTTCGGGGGCCCTACAAGAGACCCAGTACTTC. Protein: CASSPSGALQETQYF.

The CDR3 coding sequence is TGTGCCAGCAGTTCCCCAACGCCAGGGAACAATGAGCAGTTCTTC. Amino acids: CASSSPTPGNNEQFF. The chain is built from TRBV28 and TRBJ2-1, with D perhaps matching TRBD1 (5 bases). Germline lookup yields CDR1 MDHEN and CDR2 SYDVKM. The V end lost 4 bases, the J end lost 5 bases, and 15 bases lay between the germline ends. This CDR3 is 15 amino acids long.

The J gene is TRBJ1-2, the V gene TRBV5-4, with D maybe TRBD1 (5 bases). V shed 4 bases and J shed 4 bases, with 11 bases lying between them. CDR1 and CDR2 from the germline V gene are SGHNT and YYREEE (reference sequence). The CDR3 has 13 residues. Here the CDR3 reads CASSADSVYGYTF. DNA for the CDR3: TGTGCCAGCAGCGCAGACAGTGTCTATGGCTACACCTTC.